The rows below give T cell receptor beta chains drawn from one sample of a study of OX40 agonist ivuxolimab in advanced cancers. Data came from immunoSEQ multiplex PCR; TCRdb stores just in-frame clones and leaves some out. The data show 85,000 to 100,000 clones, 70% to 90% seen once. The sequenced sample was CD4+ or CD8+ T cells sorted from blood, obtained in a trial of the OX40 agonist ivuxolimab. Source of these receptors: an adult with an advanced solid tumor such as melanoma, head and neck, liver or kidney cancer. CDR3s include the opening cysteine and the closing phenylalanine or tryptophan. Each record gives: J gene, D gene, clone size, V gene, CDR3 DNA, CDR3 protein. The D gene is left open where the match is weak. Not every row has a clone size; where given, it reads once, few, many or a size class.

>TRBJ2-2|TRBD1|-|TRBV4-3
TGCGCCAGCAGCCAAGAATTGGGACAGGGGGTTACCGGGGAGCTGTTTTTT
CASSQELGQGVTGELFF
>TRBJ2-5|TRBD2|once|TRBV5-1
TGCGCCAGCAGCAGGGCATCTAGCGGAAAACAAGAGACCCAGTACTTC
CASSRASSGKQETQYF
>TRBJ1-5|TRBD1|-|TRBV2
TGTGCCAGTCAGGGGGCAGGTCAGCCCCAGCATTTT
CASQGAGQPQHF
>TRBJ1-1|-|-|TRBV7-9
TGTGCCAGCAGCTTAGAATTAGTTGGCCGGGAGGCTTTCTTT
CASSLELVGREAFF
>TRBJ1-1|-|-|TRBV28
TGTGCCAGCAGTTTTGCTGGGAGCTCAACGGCCACTGAAGCTTTCTTT
CASSFAGSSTATEAFF
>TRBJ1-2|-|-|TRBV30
TGTGCCTGGAGTGTTGATTCCGGGAGAATTTCCTATGGCTACACCTTC
CAWSVDSGRISYGYTF
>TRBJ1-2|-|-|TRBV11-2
TGTGCCAGCAGCTTAGGGGACTATGGCTACACCTTC
CASSLGDYGYTF
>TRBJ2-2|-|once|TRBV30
TGTGCCTGGAGTGACGGGGAGCTGTTTTTT
CAWSDGELFF
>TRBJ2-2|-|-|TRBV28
TGTGCCAGCAGTTTAACGGGGGGGGAGCTGTTTTTT
CASSLTGGELFF
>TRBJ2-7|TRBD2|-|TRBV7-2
TGTGCCAGCAGCACACCATTGTTGCGGGGGACTTCCTACGAGCAGTACTTC
CASSTPLLRGTSYEQYF